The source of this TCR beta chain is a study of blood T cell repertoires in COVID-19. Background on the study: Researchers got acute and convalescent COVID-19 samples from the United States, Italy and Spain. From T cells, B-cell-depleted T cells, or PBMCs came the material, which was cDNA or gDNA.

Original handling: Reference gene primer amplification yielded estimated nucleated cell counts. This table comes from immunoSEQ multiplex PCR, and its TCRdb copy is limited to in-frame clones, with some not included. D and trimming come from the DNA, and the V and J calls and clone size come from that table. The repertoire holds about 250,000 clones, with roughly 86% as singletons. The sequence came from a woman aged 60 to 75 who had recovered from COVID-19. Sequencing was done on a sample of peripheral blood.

The CDR3 DNA reads TGTGCCAGTACACCTTATGGGACTTCTGGGGCCAACGTCCTGACTTTC. Protein product: CASTPYGTSGANVLTF. This chain connects TRBV19 to TRBJ2-6; D is perhaps TRBD2 (6 bases). This CDR3 has 16 amino acids. Germline lookup yields CDR1 LNHDA and CDR2 SQIVND (reference sequence). The V and J ends lost 7 bases and 1 base respectively, with 14 bases between them.